In this sample, the clone carrying this T cell receptor (beta chain) turned up many times. The antigen is not known. These data originate in a study of regulatory T cells in long-lasting Graves disease. Findings of the study overall: Patients with persistent disease showed a bias toward TRBV28, TRBJ1-2 and TRBJ2-5.

Regarding time point: newly diagnosed GD, antithyroid drugs for less than 3 months. PBMC RNA served as the TCR library source. In building TCR beta libraries, iRepertoire HTBI primers were used together with Arm-PCR of CDR3 regions. TCRdb processed the multiplex PCR reads anew with MiXCR; each CDR3 protein has one entry. This table holds about 440,000 distinct CDR3 sequences, around 17% found once. V shed 3 bases and J shed 0 bases, with 8 bases lying between them. This CDR3 region has 15 residues. From germline, CDR1 is PRHDT and CDR2 FYEKMQ (reference sequence). These data also featured in a second study, about T cells in Graves' hyperthyroidism and ophthalmopathy. From that report: The study defined stable Graves' hyperthyroidism as no ophthalmopathy progression within 18 months. The HTBI primer set drove a first-round RT-PCR of the TCR CDR3.

This TCR was sampled from a woman younger than 35 with Graves disease. V and J are TRBV13 and TRBJ2-2, with D tentatively TRBD1 or TRBD2 (5 bases each). The sample was peripheral blood mononuclear cells (PBMCs), taken at new diagnosis, from a patient treated with antithyroid drugs. The CDR3 loop is CASSLGRANTGELFF. The CDR3 nucleotides read TGTGCCAGCAGCTTGGGACGAGCGAACACCGGGGAGCTGTTTTTT.